A single sample gave rise to the 3 T cell receptor beta chains below, sequenced in a study of blood T cell repertoires in COVID-19. The data were produced by immunoSEQ multiplex PCR, yet TCRdb's version contains in-frame clones alone and is incomplete. The data show about 70,000 clones, 87% seen once. The specimen was peripheral blood. These receptors all come from a woman aged 80 or over with acute or convalescent COVID-19.

The chain employs TRBV7-9 and TRBJ2-3, with 9 positions matching TRBD2. Germline values: CDR1 SEHNR, CDR2 FQNEAQ (reference sequence). This CDR3 is built from 12 residues. The V and J ends lost 5 bases and 9 bases, in that order; junction bases with no gene match: 3. The CDR3 here is CASSPSGGTQYF. DNA for the CDR3: TGTGCCAGCAGCCCGAGCGGGGGGACGCAGTATTTT.

The V gene is TRBV11-2, the J gene TRBJ1-2, with D possibly being TRBD1 (6 bases). Germline CDR1 SGHAT, CDR2 FQNNGV. V shed 8 bases and J shed 8 bases, with 21 bases lying between them. The CDR3 spans 14 residues. CDR3 DNA sequence: TGTGCCAGCTCCATAGGGTCAGGGGCCTCGGGCTACACCTTC. The encoded protein is CASSIGSGASGYTF.

The chain joins TRBV7-8 to TRBJ2-7; 7 nucleotides align to TRBD1. V lost 3 bases, J lost 2 bases, and 7 bases stayed unmatched. The CDR3 runs 15 residues. Germline lookup yields CDR1 SGHVS and CDR2 FQNEAQ. CDR3 sequence: CASSLGVGGPYEQYF. For the CDR3, the DNA is TGTGCCAGCAGCTTGGGGGTAGGGGGCCCCTACGAGCAGTACTTC.